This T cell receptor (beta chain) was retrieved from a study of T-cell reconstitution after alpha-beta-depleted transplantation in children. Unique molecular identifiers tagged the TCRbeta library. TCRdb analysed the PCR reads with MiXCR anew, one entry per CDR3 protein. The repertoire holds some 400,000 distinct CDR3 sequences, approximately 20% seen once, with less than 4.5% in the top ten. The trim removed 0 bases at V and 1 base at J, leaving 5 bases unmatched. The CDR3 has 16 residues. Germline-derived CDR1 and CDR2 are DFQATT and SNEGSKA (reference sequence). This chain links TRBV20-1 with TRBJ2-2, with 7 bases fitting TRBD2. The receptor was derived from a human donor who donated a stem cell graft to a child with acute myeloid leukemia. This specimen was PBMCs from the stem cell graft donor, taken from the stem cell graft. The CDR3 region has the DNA TGCAGTGCTAGAGATCAGGCGGGAGTGAACACCGGGGAGCTGTTTTTT. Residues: CSARDQAGVNTGELFF.